The 25 T cell receptor beta chains below come from one sample, sequenced in a study of blood T cell repertoires in COVID-19. Clones were read by immunoSEQ multiplex PCR, and TCRdb kept only the in-frame ones, dropping some. The profile shows about 120,000 clones, 75% to 85% of them singletons. The sequencing input was peripheral blood. These TCRs come from an elderly woman with acute or convalescent COVID-19.

This clone showed up just once. The rearrangement links TRBV4-3 to TRBJ1-2, with 7 bases fitting TRBD1. The germline CDR1 and CDR2 sequences are LGHNA and YSLEER. This CDR3 is 15 amino acids long. V shed 4 bases, J shed 4 bases, and the junction held 9 bases outside the gene matches. CDR3 DNA: TGCGCCAGCAGCCTAACCGAGACAGGGACCTATGGCTACACCTTC. Protein product: CASSLTETGTYGYTF.

The chain is built from TRBV18 and TRBJ2-1, with 9 positions matching TRBD1. With V trimmed by 3 bases and J by 8 bases, 14 bases remained unmatched. Germline V gene lookup returns CDR1 KGHSH and CDR2 LQKENI. The CDR3 has 17 amino acids. The CDR3: CASSPGTGKPQQDEQFF. CDR3 sequence (DNA): TGTGCCAGCTCACCTGGGACAGGGAAGCCCCAACAAGATGAGCAGTTCTTC.

V and J are TRBV10-3 and TRBJ1-6; 7 nucleotides match TRBD1. CDR3 length: 16 residues. CDR1 and CDR2 from the germline V gene are ENHRY and SYGVKD. Trimming cost V 3 bases and J 9 bases; bases outside gene matches: 11. CDR3 nucleotide sequence: TGTGCCATCAGTGATAATCAAGGGGGCACTACTTCACCCCTCCACTTT. Protein sequence: CAISDNQGGTTSPLHF.

V and J are TRBV3-1 (or the pseudogene TRBV3-2) and TRBJ2-5; 11 nucleotides align to TRBD2. With 4 bases clipped from V and 5 bases from J, the junction kept 3 bases outside the gene matches. The germline V gene encodes CDR1 LGHDT and CDR2 YNNKEL (reference sequence). The CDR3 spans 14 residues. The CDR3 here is CASSPSGRFETQYF. As DNA, the CDR3 is TGTGCCAGCAGCCCTAGCGGGAGGTTTGAGACCCAGTACTTC.

V is TRBV19 and J is TRBJ1-5; D unresolved. V lost 3 bases and J 4 bases, leaving 7 bases between the germline ends. The length of the CDR3 is 13 residues. In germline, CDR1 is LNHDA, CDR2 SQIVND (reference sequence). The CDR3 is CASSISTNQPQHF. As DNA, the CDR3 is TGTGCCAGTAGTATTTCCACAAATCAGCCCCAGCATTTT.

The chain is built from TRBV21-1 and TRBJ2-1; the listed D gene, TRBD2, was not tested against the DNA. TRBV21-1 is deemed a pseudogene. The CDR3 spans 20 residues. The CDR3 sequence: CASENYPGLAGLISYNEQFF. The CDR3 DNA reads as TGTGCCAGCGAGAATTATCCGGGACTAGCGGGTCTTATTTCCTACAATGAGCAGTTCTTC.

The chain couples TRBV14 to TRBJ2-1, with D perhaps TRBD2 (5 bases). The germline V gene has CDR1 SGHDN and CDR2 FVKESK. Trimming took off 4 bases at V and 3 bases at J, with 13 bases between the two ends. This CDR3 spans 15 amino acids. The CDR3: CASSPGVSGYNEQFF. The DNA for the CDR3 is TGTGCCAGCAGCCCCGGGGTGAGTGGCTACAATGAGCAGTTCTTC.

This chain joins TRBV29-1 and TRBJ1-2, with unresolved D. V shed 6 bases and J shed 0 bases, with 11 bases lying between them. In germline, CDR1 is SQVTM, CDR2 ANQGSEA. The CDR3 has 13 residues. The CDR3 DNA reads as TGCAGCGTCACCGACACGTCTAACTATGGCTACACCTTC. Translation gives CSVTDTSNYGYTF.

V usage is TRBV18 and J usage is TRBJ1-5, with TRBD1 identical over 7 bases. J gave up 5 bases and V 3 bases, and 4 bases lay outside the gene matches. In germline, CDR1 is KGHSH, CDR2 LQKENI. The CDR3 is 14 amino acids. CDR3 loop: CASSPTGDDQPQHF. DNA of the CDR3: TGTGCCAGCTCACCCACAGGGGACGATCAGCCCCAGCATTTT.

About this clone itself: Additional DNA sequences in this sample encode the identical CDR3. The V and J genes are TRBV6-1 and TRBJ2-7; 9 nucleotides match TRBD1. This CDR3 has 15 amino acids. Germline loops: CDR1 MNHNS, CDR2 SASEGT. V was pared by 1 base and J by 2 bases, with 3 bases of the junction left unmatched. The CDR3 is CASSEVTGGPYEQYF. CDR3 sequence (DNA): TGTGCCAGCAGTGAAGTTACAGGGGGCCCCTACGAGCAGTACTTC.

The chain employs TRBV28 and TRBJ1-3; possibly TRBD1 for D (5 bases). This CDR3 spans 16 amino acids. CDR1 is MDHEN, CDR2 SYDVKM, per germline. V lost 5 bases, J lost 8 bases, and 22 bases lay in between. In DNA form, the CDR3 reads TGTGCCAGCAGTCGTAGATTAGGGACGGGGGAGGACACCATATATTTT. Amino acids: CASSRRLGTGEDTIYF. The full variable domain, its missing parts supplied by reference TRBV28 and TRBJ1-3, is DVKVTQSSRYLVKRTGEKVFLECVQDMDHENMFWYRQDPGLGLRLIYFSYDVKMKEKGDIPEGYSVSREKKERFSLILESASTNQTSMYLCASSRRLGTGEDTIYFGEGSWLTVV.

In DNA, the CDR3 is TGTGCCAGCTCCGAGGGGGGGCAGGACACTGAAGCTTTCTTT. It codes for CASSEGGQDTEAFF. J is TRBJ1-1 and V is TRBV2; possible D gene TRBD1, 6 bases. CDR1 and CDR2 (germline): SNHLY, FYNNEI. Trimming stripped 8 bases from V and 3 bases from J, with 16 bases between. This CDR3 comprises 14 residues.

The chain couples TRBV2 to TRBJ1-6, with D perhaps matching TRBD1 (5 bases). With 3 bases removed from V and 12 bases from J, the gap between germline ends came to 9 bases. CDR3 size: 12 residues. CDR1 and CDR2 (germline): SNHLY, FYNNEI. The CDR3 bases are TGTGCCAGCAGTGACACAGGTATACCCCTCCACTTT. It yields the protein CASSDTGIPLHF.

CDR3 nucleotide sequence: TGTGCCAGCAGCGCAGCTAGGGATACGCAGTATTTT. This sequence encodes CASSAARDTQYF. The rearrangement links TRBV5-8 to TRBJ2-3, with D unclear. The CDR3 consists of 12 residues. Germline assignment: CDR1 SGHTS and CDR2 YDEGEE. The V gene lost 4 bases and the J gene lost 6 bases, with 9 bases spanning the gap.

This clone was found once. This rearrangement joins TRBV19 to TRBJ1-2; unclear D gene. The CDR3 loop spans 12 amino acids. V was shortened by 7 bases and J by 8 bases, with 14 bases between the two germline ends. The germline gives CDR1 LNHDA, CDR2 SQIVND (reference sequence). CDR3 sequence reads: CASNLRTGGYTF. For the CDR3, the DNA is TGTGCCAGTAATCTTCGGACGGGAGGCTACACCTTC.

CDR3 in DNA: TGTGCCAGCAGTTACGGGGCAGGGGATGAAAAACTGTTTTTT. Protein sequence: CASSYGAGDEKLFF. This sequence joins TRBV6-5 and TRBJ1-4, with D tentatively TRBD1 (6 bases). This CDR3 is 14 amino acids long. V lost 2 bases and J lost 6, with 10 bases in between. Germline V gene sequence: CDR1 MNHEY, CDR2 SVGAGI.

This clone was seen a handful of times. The rearrangement links TRBV5-8 to TRBJ1-1; the D gene is possibly TRBD1 (6 bases). Per germline, CDR1 SGHTS and CDR2 YDEGEE. V was cut by 4 bases and J by 1 base, with 17 bases left in between. The CDR3 contains 16 residues. In DNA form, the CDR3 reads TGTGCCAGCAGCCAACCACAGGGTCGGGGGAACACTGAAGCTTTCTTT. This codes for CASSQPQGRGNTEAFF.

This clone was recorded only once. CDR3 sequence (DNA): TGTGCCAGCAGCTTAGGGGACAATAAAGCTTTCTTT. It specifies CASSLGDNKAFF. The chain couples TRBV7-9 to TRBJ1-1, with a weak D call TRBD1 (6 bases). V lost 1 base, J lost 9 bases, and 9 bases lay in between. Germline CDR1 reads SEHNR; CDR2 reads FQNEAQ (reference sequence). The CDR3 has 12 residues.

The J gene is TRBJ1-3, the V gene TRBV5-5, with TRBD1 identical over 10 bases. CDR1 and CDR2 (germline): SGHKS, YYEKEE (reference sequence). The ends lost 0 bases at V and 0 bases at J; junction bases unmatched: 9. This CDR3 region has 19 residues. In nucleotides, the CDR3 is TGTGCCAGCAGCTTGGATCCGGGACAGGGGACCTTCTCTGGAAACACCATATATTTT. Translating it yields CASSLDPGQGTFSGNTIYF.

This clone was seen only once. The chain uses TRBV10-3 and TRBJ1-4; 7 nucleotides align to TRBD1. The V gene's germline CDR1 is ENHRY and CDR2 SYGVKD. The CDR3 sequence is 13 residues long. The trim removed 7 bases at V and 7 bases at J, leaving 6 bases unmatched. The chain's CDR3 is CAIKSHRGEKLFF. The CDR3 nucleotides are TGTGCCATCAAATCCCACAGGGGTGAAAAACTGTTTTTT.

As concerns this clone: The same CDR3 can be traced to other DNA sequences in this sample. The rearrangement links TRBV19 to TRBJ1-2; D is unresolved. Trimming took off 6 bases at V and 4 bases at J, with 9 bases between the two ends. The CDR3 loop spans 12 amino acids. The germline V gene has CDR1 LNHDA and CDR2 SQIVND (reference sequence). The CDR3 DNA reads as TGTGCCAGTAGGCCGGGGAGCTATGGCTACACCTTC. This codes for CASRPGSYGYTF.

The chain links TRBV19 to TRBJ2-2; 8 nucleotides align to TRBD1. CDR3 length: 15 residues. CDR1 and CDR2 (germline): LNHDA, SQIVND (reference sequence). With V trimmed by 6 bases and J by 0 bases, 3 bases remained unmatched. CDR3 loop: CASSRTGPNTGELFF. DNA for the CDR3: TGTGCCAGTAGCCGGACAGGGCCGAACACCGGGGAGCTGTTTTTT.

The chain is built from TRBV5-1 and TRBJ2-3; TRBD2 aligns across 8 bases. Per the germline V gene, CDR1 is SGHRS and CDR2 is YFSETQ. V lost 0 bases, J lost 0 bases, and 3 bases stayed unmatched. This CDR3 is 16 amino acids long. CDR3 in DNA: TGCGCCAGCAGCTTGGTAGGCGGGGGGAGCACAGATACGCAGTATTTT. Protein product: CASSLVGGGSTDTQYF.

The chain recombines TRBV9 with TRBJ2-3; 9 nucleotides line up with TRBD1. Unmatched junction bases numbered 17, after V lost 4 bases and J lost 2 bases. This CDR3 contains 19 residues. The V gene's germline CDR1 is SGDLS and CDR2 YYNGEE. CDR3 in amino acids: CASSSGQGLEVGFTDTQYF. In nucleotides, the CDR3 is TGTGCCAGCAGCAGTGGACAGGGGCTGGAGGTGGGTTTCACAGATACGCAGTATTTT.

The chain combines TRBV2 with TRBJ1-6; TRBD1 is a possible D gene (6 bases). V was shortened by 8 bases and J by 6 bases, with 8 bases between the two germline ends. The germline gives CDR1 SNHLY, CDR2 FYNNEI. The CDR3 length is 12 residues. The CDR3 sequence: CASCRGNSPLHF. The DNA for the CDR3 is TGTGCCAGCTGCAGGGGTAATTCACCCCTCCACTTT.